The 3 T cell receptor beta chains reported below all come from one sample, sequenced in a study of siplizumab effects on memory and regulatory T cells. Sequenced by immunoSEQ multiplex PCR; TCRdb stores in-frame clones only, minus some. The sample yields some 46,000 clones, 85% to 95% seen once. Sample: CD8+ T cells sorted from blood. Every receptor here comes from a human donor in good health.

J is TRBJ1-2 and V is TRBV5-4, with TRBD1 identical over 8 bases. V trimming: 4 bases; J trimming: 3 bases; junction bases outside the gene matches: 8. Germline-derived CDR1 and CDR2 are SGHNT and YYREEE (reference sequence). CDR3 length equals 15 residues. The CDR3, as DNA: TGTGCCAGCAGCCGTCCCGGGACAGGCCACTATGGCTACACCTTC. Its translation: CASSRPGTGHYGYTF.

The rearrangement joins TRBV23-1 to TRBJ1-1; weak D call: TRBD1 (5 bases). TRBV23-1 is recorded as an ORF, its role being uncertain. The CDR3 is 16 residues long. V lost 5 bases and J 0 bases, leaving 16 bases between the germline ends. The DNA for the CDR3 is TGCGCCAGCAGTATAATCAGGGTAGAGATGAACACTGAAGCTTTCTTT. Its translation is CASSIIRVEMNTEAFF.

The chain couples TRBV19 to TRBJ2-7, with no clear D. Trimming stripped 7 bases from V and 0 bases from J, with 13 bases between. Per germline, CDR1 LNHDA and CDR2 SQIVND (reference sequence). This CDR3 spans 14 amino acids. CDR3 loop: CASKDRVSSYEQYF. The CDR3 nucleotides are TGTGCCAGTAAGGATCGGGTCAGCTCCTACGAGCAGTACTTC.